These T cell receptor beta chains were read from a single sample in a study of blood T cells in healthy people across ages. MiXCR was run by TCRdb on the 5' RACE reads, yielding one entry per CDR3 protein. The data show roughly 720,000 distinct CDR3 sequences, about 55% seen once. The sequenced sample consisted of blood. These receptors all stem from a man older than 75 in good health. CDR3s leave out the opening cysteine and the closing phenylalanine or tryptophan. Size is stated for part of the rows, as once, few or many counts, or as a class when the clone is expanded.

j_gene | abundance | v_gene | CDR3aa
TRBJ2-7 | . | TRBV24-1 | ATSDLSGFEQY
TRBJ1-2 | once | TRBV6-1 | ASSPYNGGGYT
TRBJ1-5 | . | TRBV20-1 | SARGTGGNQPQH
. | . | TRBV10-2 | ASSDPGLAVTYEQY
TRBJ1-4 | . | TRBV11-2 | ASTLPSGIPMF
TRBJ2-1 | . | TRBV10-1 | ASSDYRDRGHNEQF
TRBJ2-7 | few | TRBV6-6 | ASSPSRTIFGEQY
TRBJ2-1 | few | TRBV27 | ASSSRVPYNEQF
TRBJ2-1 | . | TRBV2 | ASSFTTSGRTNEQF
TRBJ1-1 | few | TRBV3-1 | ASSRNREPTEAF
TRBJ2-4 | . | TRBV20-1 | SARTPTGNKNIQY
TRBJ1-2 | . | TRBV27 | ASSLGRRDRGPYT
TRBJ1-4 | . | TRBV12-3/TRBV12-4 | ASSPSGTGDEKLF
TRBJ2-5 | few | TRBV11-1 | ASGFGVAGVSEQY
TRBJ1-5 | once | TRBV7-2 | ASSLAVGVGNQPQH
TRBJ1-2 | . | TRBV12-3/TRBV12-4 | ASSGGQGFYGYT
TRBJ2-3 | . | TRBV20-1 | SARDPQRERRYAY
TRBJ2-4 | . | TRBV25-1 | ASMGTGAYVQY
TRBJ1-2 | . | TRBV6-5 | ASSSRRRENDGYT
TRBJ2-7 | many | TRBV27 | ASSRSGSRDEQY
TRBJ2-7 | . | TRBV27 | ASSYTGGTLSYEQY
TRBJ2-4 | few | TRBV5-5 | ASSLETPRQGRAIQY
TRBJ2-1 | . | TRBV9 | ASSAQLAGALGEQF
TRBJ2-3 | few | TRBV9 | ASSVAPGAADTQY
TRBJ2-3 | . | TRBV28 | ASIHSGGLTQY
TRBJ1-2 | . | TRBV7-9 | ASSPGDRSNYGYT
TRBJ1-6 | . | TRBV7-2 | ASSDYIRGSYNSPLH
TRBJ2-5 | . | TRBV7-9 | ASSLARPSGGETQY
TRBJ2-1 | . | TRBV6-2/TRBV6-3 | ASSDQGPLTYNEQF
TRBJ2-1 | . | TRBV4-1 | ASRPLRTSGDSYNEQF
TRBJ1-4 | . | TRBV25-1 | ASSSEEEIEKLF
TRBJ1-2 | once | TRBV29-1 | STFGGHSANYGYT
TRBJ2-1 | few | TRBV2 | ASSAPSGSPREQF
TRBJ1-2 | . | TRBV5-1 | ASSLEDRSYGYT
TRBJ2-7 | many | TRBV7-9 | ASSSQGASSYEQY
TRBJ2-7 | few | TRBV27 | ASSSGLWHDEQY
TRBJ2-5 | few | TRBV12-3/TRBV12-4 | ASSFPRGTQY
TRBJ2-7 | . | TRBV28 | ASSLSGIYEQY
TRBJ2-3 | few | TRBV5-1 | ASSTGSIEHRYAY
. | . | TRBV2 | ASSEAPGYREQY
TRBJ2-1 | . | TRBV7-9 | ASSFGQGGY
TRBJ1-1 | . | TRBV20-1 | SARDQAREMYTEAF
TRBJ2-3 | few | TRBV21-1 | ATPPSGRNTDTQY